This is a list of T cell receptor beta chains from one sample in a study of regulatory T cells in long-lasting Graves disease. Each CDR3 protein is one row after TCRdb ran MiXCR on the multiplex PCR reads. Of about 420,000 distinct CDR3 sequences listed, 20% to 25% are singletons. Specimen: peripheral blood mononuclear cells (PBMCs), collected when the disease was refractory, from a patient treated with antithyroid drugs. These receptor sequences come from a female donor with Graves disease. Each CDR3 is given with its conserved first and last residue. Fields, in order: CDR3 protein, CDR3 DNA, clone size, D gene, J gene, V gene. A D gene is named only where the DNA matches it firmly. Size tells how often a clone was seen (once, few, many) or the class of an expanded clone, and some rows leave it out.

CDR3aa: CASSFGTSSGNTIYF; CDR3nt: TGTGCCAGCAGTTTTGGGACCTCCTCTGGAAACACCATATATTTT; abundance: -; d_gene: -; j_gene: TRBJ1-3; v_gene: TRBV28
CDR3aa: CASGGQALRNQPQHF; CDR3nt: TGTGCCAGCGGAGGACAGGCCCTACGGAATCAGCCCCAGCATTTT; abundance: many; d_gene: TRBD1; j_gene: TRBJ1-5; v_gene: TRBV27
CDR3aa: CASSSLGRMNTEAFF; CDR3nt: TGTGCCAGCAGTTCCCTAGGACGGATGAACACTGAAGCTTTCTTT; abundance: many; d_gene: -; j_gene: TRBJ1-1; v_gene: TRBV6-5
CDR3aa: CASRGTGGTEAFF; CDR3nt: TGTGCCAGCAGGGGGACAGGGGGCACTGAAGCTTTCTTT; abundance: many; d_gene: TRBD1; j_gene: TRBJ1-1; v_gene: TRBV12-3/TRBV12-4
CDR3aa: CASSLAGPREQYF; CDR3nt: TGTGCCAGCAGCTTAGCGGGGCCTCGCGAGCAGTACTTC; abundance: many; d_gene: -; j_gene: TRBJ2-7; v_gene: TRBV7-2
CDR3aa: CAISVGGNYEQYF; CDR3nt: TGTGCCATCAGTGTCGGGGGAAACTACGAGCAGTACTTC; abundance: many; d_gene: -; j_gene: TRBJ2-7; v_gene: TRBV10-3
CDR3aa: CASSLGPYSNQPQHF; CDR3nt: TGTGCCAGCAGCCTCGGACCGTATAGCAATCAGCCCCAGCATTTT; abundance: many; d_gene: -; j_gene: TRBJ1-5; v_gene: TRBV5-6
CDR3aa: CASSSSLAVQPQHF; CDR3nt: TGTGCCAGCAGTTCGAGTCTGGCGGTACAGCCCCAGCATTTT; abundance: many; d_gene: -; j_gene: TRBJ1-5; v_gene: TRBV27
CDR3aa: CASSLIGQSWGPSGKNIQYF; CDR3nt: TGTGCCAGCAGCCTAATCGGTCAAAGTTGGGGTCCTAGCGGCAAAAACATTCAGTACTTC; abundance: -; d_gene: TRBD2; j_gene: TRBJ2-4; v_gene: TRBV7-9
CDR3aa: CSARGVGQVNYEQYF; CDR3nt: TGCAGTGCTAGGGGAGTGGGGCAGGTGAACTACGAGCAGTACTTC; abundance: few; d_gene: -; j_gene: TRBJ2-7; v_gene: TRBV20-1
CDR3aa: CASSRNGGEETQYF; CDR3nt: TGTGCCAGCAGTAGAAATGGGGGGGAAGAGACCCAGTACTTC; abundance: many; d_gene: TRBD2; j_gene: TRBJ2-5; v_gene: TRBV12-3/TRBV12-4
CDR3aa: CASSSTPYEQYF; CDR3nt: TGTGCCAGCAGCTCCACCCCGTACGAGCAGTACTTC; abundance: many; d_gene: -; j_gene: TRBJ2-7; v_gene: TRBV11-1
CDR3aa: CASSLAGGVGVFAVSPLHF; CDR3nt: TGCGCCAGCAGCTTGGCCGGGGGCGTCGGCGTGTTTGCTGTGTCACCCCTCCACTTT; abundance: -; d_gene: -; j_gene: TRBJ1-6; v_gene: TRBV5-1
CDR3aa: CSVRYGPREQYF; CDR3nt: TGCAGCGTCAGGTACGGTCCGCGGGAGCAGTACTTC; abundance: -; d_gene: -; j_gene: TRBJ2-7; v_gene: TRBV29-1
CDR3aa: CASSVGGPVQETQYF; CDR3nt: TGTGCCAGCAGTGTCGGCGGGCCAGTCCAAGAGACCCAGTACTTC; abundance: many; d_gene: -; j_gene: TRBJ2-5; v_gene: TRBV2
CDR3aa: CASNIPDRAYGYTF; CDR3nt: TGTGCCAGCAATATCCCCGACAGGGCCTATGGCTACACCTTC; abundance: many; d_gene: TRBD1; j_gene: TRBJ1-2; v_gene: TRBV28
CDR3aa: CASGTPPGFDGYTF; CDR3nt: TGTGCCAGCGGAACCCCCCCGGGCTTTGATGGCTACACCTTC; abundance: many; d_gene: -; j_gene: TRBJ1-2; v_gene: TRBV12-3/TRBV12-4
CDR3aa: CASSSSGGPAYGYTF; CDR3nt: TGTGCCAGCAGTTCCTCAGGAGGGCCCGCCTATGGCTACACCTTC; abundance: few; d_gene: -; j_gene: TRBJ1-2; v_gene: TRBV6-5
CDR3aa: CASSLDMIHTGYTF; CDR3nt: TGTGCCAGCAGCTTAGATATGATCCACACTGGCTACACCTTC; abundance: many; d_gene: -; j_gene: TRBJ1-2; v_gene: TRBV7-2
CDR3aa: CSARDSGLRAGELFF; CDR3nt: TGCAGTGCTAGAGATAGTGGACTACGGGCCGGGGAGCTGTTTTTT; abundance: -; d_gene: -; j_gene: TRBJ2-2; v_gene: TRBV20-1
CDR3aa: CASSYGGRGDTEAFF; CDR3nt: TGTGCCAGCAGTTACGGTGGTAGGGGCGACACTGAAGCTTTCTTT; abundance: -; d_gene: -; j_gene: TRBJ1-1; v_gene: TRBV6-2/TRBV6-3
CDR3aa: CSASALQGAYEQYF; CDR3nt: TGCAGTGCCTCTGCTCTACAGGGGGCCTACGAGCAGTACTTC; abundance: few; d_gene: TRBD1; j_gene: TRBJ2-7; v_gene: TRBV20-1
CDR3aa: CASSVGPSGFYEQYF; CDR3nt: TGTGCCAGCAGCGTAGGTCCTAGCGGGTTCTACGAGCAGTACTTC; abundance: -; d_gene: TRBD2; j_gene: TRBJ2-7; v_gene: TRBV9
CDR3aa: CASSYHRGTGVMSTEAFF; CDR3nt: TGTGCCAGCAGTTACCATCGCGGGACAGGGGTCATGAGCACTGAAGCTTTCTTT; abundance: -; d_gene: TRBD1; j_gene: TRBJ1-1; v_gene: TRBV6-2/TRBV6-3
CDR3aa: CASSPKVVAGNNEQFF; CDR3nt: TGTGCCAGCAGCCCTAAGGTGGTAGCGGGAAACAATGAGCAGTTCTTC; abundance: -; d_gene: TRBD2; j_gene: TRBJ2-1; v_gene: TRBV11-1
CDR3aa: CSVARTEAFF; CDR3nt: TGCAGCGTTGCTAGGACTGAAGCTTTCTTT; abundance: many; d_gene: -; j_gene: TRBJ1-1; v_gene: TRBV29-1
CDR3aa: CAISESNQEINTIYF; CDR3nt: TGTGCCATCAGTGAGTCGAACCAGGAGATCAACACCATATATTTT; abundance: -; d_gene: -; j_gene: TRBJ1-3; v_gene: TRBV10-3
CDR3aa: CSARPTGRSFMNTEAFF; CDR3nt: TGCAGTGCTAGACCGACAGGGAGGTCCTTTATGAACACTGAAGCTTTCTTT; abundance: few; d_gene: TRBD1; j_gene: TRBJ1-1; v_gene: TRBV20-1
CDR3aa: CSASRHPATNEKLFF; CDR3nt: TGCAGTGCTAGCCGACACCCCGCAACTAATGAAAAACTGTTTTTT; abundance: many; d_gene: -; j_gene: TRBJ1-4; v_gene: TRBV20-1
CDR3aa: CASSLAGTDSGNTIYF; CDR3nt: TGCGCCAGCAGCTTGGCAGGGACGGACTCTGGAAACACCATATATTTT; abundance: -; d_gene: -; j_gene: TRBJ1-3; v_gene: TRBV5-1
CDR3aa: CSVGSRGTEAFF; CDR3nt: TGCAGCGTAGGGTCCCGAGGCACTGAAGCTTTCTTT; abundance: few; d_gene: -; j_gene: TRBJ1-1; v_gene: TRBV29-1
CDR3aa: CSASGTSGSYNEQFF; CDR3nt: TGCAGTGCTAGCGGGACTAGCGGATCCTACAATGAGCAGTTCTTC; abundance: many; d_gene: TRBD2; j_gene: TRBJ2-1; v_gene: TRBV20-1
CDR3aa: CASSLQGERTDTQYF; CDR3nt: TGCGCCAGCAGCTTGCAGGGAGAACGCACAGATACGCAGTATTTT; abundance: once; d_gene: -; j_gene: TRBJ2-3; v_gene: TRBV5-1